The T cell receptor (beta chain) under discussion was sequenced for a study of PD-L1 blockade in urothelial cancer. Background on the study: Treatment start was followed by blood analysis at 3 weeks (second dose) and again at 6 weeks.

The CDR3 contains 15 residues. CDR1 is MNHNS, CDR2 SASEGT, per germline. J gave up 4 bases and V 7 bases, and 6 bases lay outside the gene matches. Time point of the sample: peripheral blood 6 weeks after treatment start. Sequencing used immunoSEQ multiplex PCR; TCRdb keeps in-frame clones, though not all of them. The sample shows some 120,000 clones, around 89% of them seen only once. This clonotype was obtained from a man aged 60 to 75 with urothelial cancer. The source material was PBMCs, sampled around atezolizumab (anti-PD-L1) treatment. The gene calls are TRBV6-1 and TRBJ2-1, with TRBD2 matching over 11 bases. The CDR3 region is CASKKLAGEYNEQFF. The CDR3 region has the DNA TGTGCCAGCAAGAAACTAGCGGGAGAGTACAATGAGCAGTTCTTC.